These 17 T cell receptor beta chains were all obtained from the same sample, sequenced in a study of T and B cells in COVID-19 patients. Each TRB amplification used 250-500 ng of genomic DNA from blood. Multiplex PCR with BIOMED2 TRB-A/B primer pools amplified TRB rearrangements. TCRdb analysed the multiplex PCR reads with MiXCR anew, one entry per CDR3 protein. The sample consists of 4,800 or so distinct CDR3 sequences, roughly 30% of them appearing once. The sequencing input was blood. Source of these receptors: a human donor who had recovered from COVID-19.

By frequency in the sample, this clonotype is medium-sized. The V call is TRBV29-1, the J call TRBJ1-2; 9 bases line up with TRBD1. Germline lookup yields CDR1 SQVTM and CDR2 ANQGSEA. The CDR3 runs to 13 residues. The junction had 5 bases not matched to a gene; V was cut back by 5 bases and J by 4 bases. As DNA, the CDR3 is TGCAGCGTTTCGCGGACAGGGGCCTATGGCTACACCTTC. Translating it yields CSVSRTGAYGYTF.

This chain connects TRBV30 to TRBJ2-3, with D possibly being TRBD2 (5 bases). Germline V gives CDR1 GTSNPN, CDR2 SVGIG (reference sequence). The CDR3 length is 13 residues. Trimming stripped 5 bases from V and 0 bases from J, with 9 bases between. The CDR3, as DNA: TGTGCCTGGTCGGGAATTAGCACAGATACGCAGTATTTT. It is translated as CAWSGISTDTQYF.

This CDR3 reads CASSLRGVGTDTQYF. The CDR3 region has the DNA TGTGCCAGCAGTTTAAGGGGGGTAGGCACAGATACGCAGTATTTT. The chain joins TRBV12-3 or TRBV12-4 to TRBJ2-3, with D perhaps assigned TRBD1 or TRBD2 (6 bases each). The CDR3 loop spans 15 amino acids. Deletions cut 2 bases from V and 1 base from J, with 10 bases between.

The sample holds a few counts of this clonotype. The chain couples TRBV7-6 to TRBJ2-5; TRBD2 is a possible D gene (6 bases). CDR1 and CDR2 (germline): SGHVS, FNYEAQ. The CDR3 covers 14 residues. The V end lost 1 base, the J end lost 3 bases, and 9 bases lay between the germline ends. The chain's CDR3 is CASSLGLAKETQYF. The CDR3 region has the DNA TGTGCCAGCAGCTTAGGCCTAGCGAAAGAGACCCAGTACTTC. The whole variable domain, remainder taken from reference TRBV7-6 and TRBJ2-5, is GAGVSQSPRYKVTKRGQDVALRCDPISGHVSLYWYRQALGQGPEFLTYFNYEAQQDKSGLPNDRFSAERPEGSISTLTIQRTEQRDSAMYRCASSLGLAKETQYFGPGTRLLVL.

The chain recombines TRBV13 with TRBJ2-6; D remains unclear. This CDR3 contains 16 residues. The germline gives CDR1 PRHDT, CDR2 FYEKMQ (reference sequence). Trimming shortened V by 3 bases and J by 0 bases, and 9 bases separated the two germline ends. The CDR3 coding sequence is TGTGCCAGCAGCTTTGGACGGACCTCTGGGGCCAACGTCCTGACTTTC. This encodes CASSFGRTSGANVLTF.

The rearrangement uses TRBV7-2 and TRBJ2-1, with D uncertain. V shed 4 bases and J shed 0 bases, with 13 bases lying between them. The CDR3 sequence is 16 residues long. The V gene's germline CDR1 is SGHTA and CDR2 FQGNSA. CDR3 region: CASSSLDPYSYNEQFF. The CDR3 nucleotides read TGTGCCAGCAGCTCCCTCGACCCGTACTCCTACAATGAGCAGTTCTTC.

This clonotype was seen only once. The gene calls are TRBV27 and TRBJ1-5; D is unclear. The CDR3 extends over 13 amino acids. Germline CDR1 and CDR2: MNHEY and SMNVEV (reference sequence). Trimming took off 6 bases at V and 6 bases at J, with 12 bases between the two ends. The CDR3, as DNA: TGTGCCAGCAGGCCCCCGTGGGGTCAGCCCCAGCATTTT. It specifies CASRPPWGQPQHF.

This clonotype was detected a few times. The chain employs TRBV6-5 and TRBJ2-4, with D tentatively TRBD2 (6 bases). The CDR3 consists of 14 residues. Germline V lookup: CDR1 MNHEY, CDR2 SVGAGI. V lost 6 bases and J lost 0, with 9 bases in between. CDR3 protein: CASRKGLAKNIQYF. CDR3 DNA: TGTGCCAGCAGGAAGGGACTAGCCAAAAACATTCAGTACTTC.

Judged by abundance, this clonotype is medium-sized. The rearrangement uses TRBV29-1 and TRBJ2-7, with 9 positions matching TRBD1. The junction had 6 bases not matched to a gene; V was cut back by 3 bases and J by 3 bases. The germline CDR1 and CDR2 sequences are SQVTM and ANQGSEA. This CDR3 has 14 amino acids. CDR3 residues: CSVEGEGQGYEQYF. CDR3 coding DNA: TGCAGCGTTGAGGGCGAGGGACAGGGCTACGAGCAGTACTTC.

This clonotype is medium-sized (0.01 to 0.1%) by share. The chain carries TRBV27 and TRBJ2-1, with 9 bases lining up with TRBD2. Germline V CDR1 and CDR2: MNHEY, SMNVEV (reference sequence). Trimming at V came to 5 bases and at J to 16 bases, leaving 9 bases not matched to a gene. CDR3 length: 12 amino acids. The CDR3 reads CASSLAGRRNFF. In DNA, the CDR3 is TGTGCCAGCAGTCTAGCGGGGCGTCGCAACTTCTTC.

The rearrangement links TRBV18 to TRBJ2-7, with TRBD2 identical over 10 bases. The germline CDR1 and CDR2 sequences are KGHSH and LQKENI. This CDR3 comprises 15 residues. J lost 5 bases, V lost 2 bases, and 6 bases had no gene match. The CDR3 sequence is CASSPASGSLHEQYF. CDR3 bases: TGTGCCAGCTCACCAGCTAGCGGGAGTCTCCACGAGCAGTACTTC.

On this clonotype: This may stem from a read error, because a much larger clone lies one nucleotide away. The chain combines TRBV27 with TRBJ1-2, with 7 bases lining up with TRBD1. The CDR3 is made up of 14 amino acids. CDR1 is MNHEY and CDR2 is SMNVEV in the germline V gene (reference sequence). This CDR3 reads CASSLGQANYSYTF. Here the CDR3 DNA reads TGTGCCAGCAGTTTAGGACAGGCTAACTATAGCTACACCTTC.

This rearrangement joins TRBV5-6 to TRBJ2-7; D is perhaps TRBD2 (6 bases). The V and J ends lost 0 bases and 5 bases respectively, with 12 bases between them. The CDR3 has 14 residues. Germline assignment: CDR1 SGHDT and CDR2 YYEEEE. The CDR3 region is CASSLGLDIHEQYF. The CDR3 DNA sequence: TGTGCCAGCAGCTTGGGACTAGATATCCACGAGCAGTACTTC.

The chain recombines TRBV6-1 with TRBJ2-1, with 10 nucleotides matching TRBD1. V gave up 6 bases and J gave up 5 bases; unmatched junction bases: 10. Germline CDR1 reads MNHNS; CDR2 reads SASEGT. The CDR3 contains 16 residues. As DNA, the CDR3 is TGTGCCAGCAGCCAGAAAGGGACAGGGGTGCACAATGAGCAGTTCTTC. This sequence encodes CASSQKGTGVHNEQFF.

This clonotype has more than one count but fewer than ten. The chain couples TRBV12-3 or TRBV12-4 to TRBJ1-2; D may be TRBD1 (5 bases). CDR3 length: 15 amino acids. V lost 4 bases and J 8 bases, leaving 20 bases between the germline ends. The chain's CDR3 is CASSSGTVLPDGYTF. In DNA, the CDR3 is TGTGCCAGCAGTTCCGGGACCGTCCTACCTGACGGCTACACCTTC.

This clonotype was detected a few times. V and J are TRBV7-3 and TRBJ2-7; 7 bases line up with TRBD2. The germline gives CDR1 SGHTA, CDR2 FQGTGA. The trim removed 5 bases at V and 6 bases at J, leaving 10 bases unmatched. CDR3 length equals 14 residues. The CDR3 sequence: CASSPGLHPSEQYF. The CDR3, as DNA: TGTGCCAGCAGCCCGGGACTACACCCCTCCGAGCAGTACTTC. The full variable domain, its missing parts supplied by reference TRBV7-3 and TRBJ2-7, is GAGVSQTPSNKVTEKGKYVELRCDPISGHTALYWYRQSLGQGPEFLIYFQGTGAADDSGLPNDRFFAVRPEGSVSTLKIQRTERGDSAVYLCASSPGLHPSEQYFGPGTRLTVT.

A single count supports this clonotype. This likely comes from a read error, as the CDR3 has no conserved phenylalanine or tryptophan at its end. J is TRBJ2-7 and V is TRBV15; D is perhaps TRBD2 (5 bases). Trimming took 0 bases from V and 0 from J, leaving 18 bases between them. In germline, CDR1 is LNHNV, CDR2 YYDKDF (reference sequence). This CDR3 spans 18 amino acids. In DNA, the CDR3 is TGTGCCACCAGCAGAGATTTTCGAATGATAAGCGGCTCCTACGAGCAGTACTTA. It yields the protein CATSRDFRMISGSYEQYL.